Included here is one T cell receptor beta chain sequence, with context. In its sample, this clone was seen a few times. It has no known antigen specificity. Base-call qualities are not available, and no considerably larger clone is one nucleotide away. This sample is part of a study of a mutant IDH1 vaccine in newly diagnosed glioma listed by TCRdb under 2021. General notes on the study: Vaccination started 4-6 weeks after radiotherapy alone, or was given together with temozolomide cycles in the groups whose treatment included chemotherapy. Of the 25 to 35 patients who were treated, about 62% were male and approximately 40% were female, and the mean age was around 40 years. Before enrollment, patients had received standard therapy of radiotherapy alone, temozolomide alone, or radiochemotherapy with temozolomide; most received the combination. The week-35 safety follow-up took place at visit V12, and the week-47 end of study took place at visit V13. Peripheral blood was drawn at six visits: V03 (baseline), V05, V07, V10, V12 and V13. For exploratory analyses, 25 treated patients had longitudinal TCRB deep sequencing done wherever samples were available.

The library came from the immunoSEQ multiplex PCR assay. Rearranged TCR beta chain sequences were amplified with the hsTCRB Kit following the manufacturer's protocol. TCRB libraries were sequenced on an Illumina MiSeq. In the original analysis: The proprietary platform of the kit vendor was used for demultiplexing, trimming and gene mapping. The source is immuneACCESS, and TCRdb retained only in-frame sequences with V and J called. Part of the clones is not carried over; for the studies checked, unresolved V genes explain less than half of this, and the remainder is unexplained. V and J calls and clone size follow that table, whereas D and trimming were derived from the DNA. This sample lists under 40,000 clones; just under 80% were detected once. The ten largest clonotypes hold 3.2% of the sample. According to the study, the label for this sample's time point signals: week 35, safety follow-up. Every vaccine dose consisted of 300 ug of a 20-mer mutant IDH1 peptide in Montanide, administered subcutaneously together with topical imiquimod. Patients received eight vaccinations in weeks 1, 3, 5, 7, 11, 15, 19 and 23, corresponding to visits V03 through V10. Donors had newly diagnosed WHO grade 3 or 4 IDH1-mutant astrocytomas with loss of nuclear ATRX. The samples were drawn from NOA16, a multicentre, single-arm, open-label phase I trial in Germany that tested a mutant IDH1 peptide vaccine in humans for the first time. The DNeasy Blood and Tissue Kit was used to extract genomic DNA from EDTA blood for TCRB sequencing.

The CDR3 goes from the cysteine to the phenylalanine over 15 residues. Only CDR3 DNA remains: 45 bases, in frame from the first base. CDR1 and CDR2 (SGHRS, YFSETQ) derive from the germline V gene. From V the trimming removes 10 bases and from J it removes 2 bases, while the gene matches leave 10 bases of the junction unaccounted for. What the work shows at the level of the full study, not this receptor alone: Changes in the top peripheral T cell clonotypes picked up by TCRB sequencing did not appear to be linked to pseudoprogression. Across multiple MHC alleles, vaccine-induced immune responses were seen in around 93% of patients. The authors noted that analyses of patient blood samples could not be reproduced because of sample limitations. PBMC samples for TCRB deep sequencing were selected based on availability.

In this chain, TRBV5-1 is recombined with TRBJ2-3; the junction holds 10 bases that match TRBD2. The source material was PBMCs, sampled from a glioma patient whose treatment included an IDH1 peptide vaccine. The source is a middle-aged man with glioma. Some clones in this sample may be carry-over from other donors' samples. The sequence in DNA is TGCGCCGACACAGCGGGGGGGGCCCCCACAGATACGCAGTATTTT. It is translated as CADTAGGAPTDTQYF.